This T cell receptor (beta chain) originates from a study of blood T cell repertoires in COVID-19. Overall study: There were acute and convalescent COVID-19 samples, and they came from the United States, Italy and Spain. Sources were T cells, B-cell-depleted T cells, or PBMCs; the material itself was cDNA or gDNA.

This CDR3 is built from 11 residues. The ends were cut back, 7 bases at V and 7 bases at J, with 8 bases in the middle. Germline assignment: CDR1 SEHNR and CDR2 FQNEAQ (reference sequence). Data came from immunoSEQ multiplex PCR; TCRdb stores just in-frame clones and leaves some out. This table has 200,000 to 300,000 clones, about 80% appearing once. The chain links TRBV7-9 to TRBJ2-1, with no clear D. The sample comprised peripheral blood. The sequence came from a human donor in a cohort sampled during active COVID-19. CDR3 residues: CASTGHNEQFF. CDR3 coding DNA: TGTGCCAGCACTGGGCATAATGAGCAGTTCTTC.